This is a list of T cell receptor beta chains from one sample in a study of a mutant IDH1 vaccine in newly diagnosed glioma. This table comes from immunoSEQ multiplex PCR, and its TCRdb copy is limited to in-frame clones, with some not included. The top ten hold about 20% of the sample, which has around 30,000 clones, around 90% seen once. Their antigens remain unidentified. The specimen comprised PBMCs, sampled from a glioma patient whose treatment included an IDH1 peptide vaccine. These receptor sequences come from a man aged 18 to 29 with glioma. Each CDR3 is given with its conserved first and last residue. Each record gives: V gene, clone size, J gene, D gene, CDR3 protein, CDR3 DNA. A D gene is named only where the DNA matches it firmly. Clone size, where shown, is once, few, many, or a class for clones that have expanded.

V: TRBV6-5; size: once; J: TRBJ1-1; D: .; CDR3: CASSNRGLNTEAFF; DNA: TGTGCCAGCAGTAACCGAGGCCTAAACACTGAAGCTTTCTTT
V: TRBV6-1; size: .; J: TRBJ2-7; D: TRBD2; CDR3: CASTIAGGPGEQYF; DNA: TGTGCCAGCACCATAGCGGGAGGGCCCGGAGAGCAGTACTTC
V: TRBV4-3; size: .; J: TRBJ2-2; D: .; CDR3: CASSQDLGYTGELFF; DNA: TGCGCCAGCAGCCAAGATCTGGGGTACACCGGGGAGCTGTTTTTT
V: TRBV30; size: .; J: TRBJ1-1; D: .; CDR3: CAWRGGGRGLEAFF; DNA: TGTGCCTGGAGGGGTGGTGGTAGAGGGCTTGAAGCTTTCTTT
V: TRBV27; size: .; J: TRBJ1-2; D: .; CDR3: CASSPLGGSYGYTF; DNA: TGTGCCAGCAGTCCGTTGGGGGGGAGTTATGGCTACACCTTC
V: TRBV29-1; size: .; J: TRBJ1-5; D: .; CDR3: CSVIDVAMSQHF; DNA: TGCAGCGTTATCGACGTAGCAATGTCCCAGCATTTT
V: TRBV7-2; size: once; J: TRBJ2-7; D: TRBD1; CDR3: CASSTPGQGLYEQYF; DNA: TGTGCCAGCAGCACACCGGGACAGGGACTGTACGAGCAGTACTTC
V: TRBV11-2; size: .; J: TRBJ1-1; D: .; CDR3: CASSFGDPGIGEAFF; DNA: TGTGCCAGCAGCTTCGGGGACCCCGGGATCGGTGAAGCTTTCTTT
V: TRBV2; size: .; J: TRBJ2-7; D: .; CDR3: CASSADPYEQYF; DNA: TGTGCCAGCAGCGCCGACCCCTACGAGCAGTACTTC
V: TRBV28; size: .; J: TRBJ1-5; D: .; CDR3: CASSFGGSGQPQHF; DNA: TGTGCCAGCAGTTTTGGGGGGTCCGGGCAGCCCCAGCATTTT
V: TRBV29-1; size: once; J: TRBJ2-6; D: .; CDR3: CSVRDRTSGANVLTF; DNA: TGCAGCGTGCGGGATCGGACCTCTGGGGCCAACGTCCTGACTTTC
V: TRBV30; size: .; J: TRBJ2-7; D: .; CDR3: CAWSGGITPYEQYF; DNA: TGTGCCTGGAGTGGGGGTATTACCCCCTACGAGCAGTACTTC
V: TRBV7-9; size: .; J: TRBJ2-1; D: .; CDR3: CASSSPRDSYNEQFF; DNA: TGTGCCAGCAGCAGCCCCCGGGACTCCTACAATGAGCAGTTCTTC
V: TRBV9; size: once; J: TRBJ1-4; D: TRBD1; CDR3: CASSAGGAGTVNEKLFF; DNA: TGTGCCAGCAGCGCGGGGGGGGCCGGGACAGTAAATGAAAAACTGTTTTTT
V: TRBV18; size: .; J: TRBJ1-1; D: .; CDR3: CASSRTGNTEAFF; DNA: TGTGCCAGCTCACGTACAGGGAACACTGAAGCTTTCTTT
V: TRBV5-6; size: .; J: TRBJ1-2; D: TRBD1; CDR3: CASSYRQGYGYTF; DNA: TGTGCCAGCAGCTATCGACAGGGCTATGGCTACACCTTC
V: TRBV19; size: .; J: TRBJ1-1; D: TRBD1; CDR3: CASSHRTGLTEAFF; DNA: TGTGCCAGTAGCCACCGGACAGGCCTCACTGAAGCTTTCTTT
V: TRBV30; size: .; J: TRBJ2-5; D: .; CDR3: CAWSPTPLGDQYF; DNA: TGTGCCTGGAGTCCCACCCCCCTAGGGGACCAGTACTTC
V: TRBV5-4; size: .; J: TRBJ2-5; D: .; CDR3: CASSEGGAQYF; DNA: TGTGCCAGCAGCGAGGGGGGGGCCCAGTACTTC
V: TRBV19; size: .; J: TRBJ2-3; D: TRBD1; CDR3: CASRSGTGGHTQYF; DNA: TGTGCCAGTAGATCTGGGACAGGGGGGCATACGCAGTATTTT
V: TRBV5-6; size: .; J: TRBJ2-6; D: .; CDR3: CASSLWWQNDVLTF; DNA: TGTGCCAGCAGCTTGTGGTGGCAGAACGACGTCCTGACTTTC
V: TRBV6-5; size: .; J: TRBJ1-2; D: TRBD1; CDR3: CASSSLQGAPGYGYTF; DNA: TGTGCCAGCAGTTCGTTGCAGGGGGCGCCGGGCTATGGCTACACCTTC
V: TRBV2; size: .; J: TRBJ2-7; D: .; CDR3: CASRGLAYEQYF; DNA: TGTGCCAGCAGGGGGCTGGCCTACGAGCAGTACTTC
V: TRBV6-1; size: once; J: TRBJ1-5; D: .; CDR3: CASSEADSYQPQHF; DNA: TGTGCCAGCAGTGAAGCGGACAGCTATCAGCCCCAGCATTTT
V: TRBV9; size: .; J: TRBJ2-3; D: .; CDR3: CASSVAGRGDTQYF; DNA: TGTGCCAGCAGCGTAGCCGGCCGAGGGGATACGCAGTATTTT
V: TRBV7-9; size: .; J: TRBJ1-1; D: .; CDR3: CASSLGRMNTEAFF; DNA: TGTGCCAGCAGCTTGGGGCGAATGAACACTGAAGCTTTCTTT
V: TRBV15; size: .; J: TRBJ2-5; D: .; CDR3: CATSRGGQETQYF; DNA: TGTGCCACCAGCAGAGGAGGGCAAGAGACCCAGTACTTC
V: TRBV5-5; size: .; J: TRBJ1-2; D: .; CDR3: CASSGAAQANYGYTF; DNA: TGTGCCAGCAGTGGGGCCGCGCAAGCTAACTATGGCTACACCTTC
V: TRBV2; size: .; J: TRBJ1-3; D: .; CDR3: CASSDRDPGNTIYF; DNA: TGTGCCAGCAGTGACCGGGACCCTGGAAACACCATATATTTT
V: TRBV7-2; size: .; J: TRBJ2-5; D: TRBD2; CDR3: CASSLGMLAGSETQYF; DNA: TGTGCCAGCAGCTTAGGAATGTTAGCGGGATCGGAGACCCAGTACTTC
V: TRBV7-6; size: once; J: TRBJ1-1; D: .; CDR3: CASSPVKESPGAFF; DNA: TGTGCCAGCAGCCCCGTCAAGGAGTCTCCTGGAGCTTTCTTT
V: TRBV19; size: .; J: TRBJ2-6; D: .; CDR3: CASSKSPSGANVLTF; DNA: TGTGCCAGTAGTAAGTCCCCATCTGGGGCCAACGTCCTGACTTTC
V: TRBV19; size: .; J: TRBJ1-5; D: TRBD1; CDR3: CASTRFSGTGGQPQHF; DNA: TGTGCCAGTACCAGATTCTCCGGGACAGGGGGTCAGCCCCAGCATTTT
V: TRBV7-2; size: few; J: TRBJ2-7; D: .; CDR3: CASSLVGSAHLYEQYF; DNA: TGTGCCAGCAGCTTAGTAGGTAGCGCCCACCTCTACGAGCAGTACTTC
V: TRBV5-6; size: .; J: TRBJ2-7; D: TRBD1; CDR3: CASSLYRGYEQYF; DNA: TGTGCCAGCAGCTTGTACAGGGGGTACGAGCAGTACTTC
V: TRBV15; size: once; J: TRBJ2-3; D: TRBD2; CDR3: CATSRDSSGSTDTQYF; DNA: TGTGCCACCAGCAGAGATTCTAGCGGTAGCACAGATACGCAGTATTTT
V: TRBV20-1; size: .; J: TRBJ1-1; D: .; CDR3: CSARVEAFF; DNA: TGCAGTGCTAGAGTTGAAGCTTTCTTT
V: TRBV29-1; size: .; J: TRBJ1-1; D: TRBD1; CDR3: CSGRGGTAKTEAFF; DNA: TGCAGCGGCCGTGGGGGGACAGCAAAGACTGAAGCTTTCTTT
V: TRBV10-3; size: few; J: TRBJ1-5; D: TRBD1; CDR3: CAISVSGTAVWPQHF; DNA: TGTGCCATCAGTGTCTCCGGGACAGCGGTCTGGCCCCAGCATTTT
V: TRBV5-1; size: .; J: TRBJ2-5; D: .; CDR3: CASTVGAPSGTQYF; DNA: TGCGCCAGCACCGTAGGGGCCCCCTCGGGGACCCAGTACTTC
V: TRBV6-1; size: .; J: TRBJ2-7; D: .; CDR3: CASILGTVSYEQYF; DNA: TGTGCCAGCATCCTGGGGACGGTTTCCTACGAGCAGTACTTC
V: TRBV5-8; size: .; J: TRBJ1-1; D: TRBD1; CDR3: CASSLDLMTGMNTEAFF; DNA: TGTGCCAGCAGCTTGGATCTAATGACAGGGATGAACACTGAAGCTTTCTTT